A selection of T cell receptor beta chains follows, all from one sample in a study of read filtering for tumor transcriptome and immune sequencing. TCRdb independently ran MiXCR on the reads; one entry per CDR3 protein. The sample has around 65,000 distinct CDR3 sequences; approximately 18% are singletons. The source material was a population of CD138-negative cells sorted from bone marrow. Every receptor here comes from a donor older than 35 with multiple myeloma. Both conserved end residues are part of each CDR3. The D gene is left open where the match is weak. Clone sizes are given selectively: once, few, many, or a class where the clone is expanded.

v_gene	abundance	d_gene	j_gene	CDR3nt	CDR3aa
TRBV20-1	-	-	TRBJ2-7	TGCAGTGCTAGTCGGGCTTTAGTAGGAAGTTCCGAGCAGTACTTC	CSASRALVGSSEQYF
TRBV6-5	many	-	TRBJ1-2	TGTGCCAGCAGTGCGAATCGGGACACCCCTTTCTATGGCTACACCTTC	CASSANRDTPFYGYTF
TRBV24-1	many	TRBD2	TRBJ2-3	TGTGCCACCAGTGATCCGACACCCGGGAGGGCCGCAGATACGCAGTATTTT	CATSDPTPGRAADTQYF
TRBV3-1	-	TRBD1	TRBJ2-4	TGTGCCAGCAGCCAAGCGACCCCAGGGGGAATAGCCAAAAACATTCAGTACTTC	CASSQATPGGIAKNIQYF
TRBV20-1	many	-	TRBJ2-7	TGCAGTGCTAGACCCACGGACAGCTTTGGGACCTACGAGCAGTACTTC	CSARPTDSFGTYEQYF
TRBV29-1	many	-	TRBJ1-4	TGCAGCGCCGGGGCCAATAATGAAAAACTGTTTTTT	CSAGANNEKLFF
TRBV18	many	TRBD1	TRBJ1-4	TGTGCCAGCTCACCGGGACAGGGACGGAATGAAAAACTGTTTTTT	CASSPGQGRNEKLFF
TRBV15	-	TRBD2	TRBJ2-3	TGTGCCACCAGCAGGGGACCAGCGGGAGACTTAGATACGCAGTATTTT	CATSRGPAGDLDTQYF
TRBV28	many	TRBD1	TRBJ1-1	TGTGCCAGCAGCAAGTACAGGGGGAACACTGAAGCTTTCTTT	CASSKYRGNTEAFF
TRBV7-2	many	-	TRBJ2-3	TGTGCCAGCAGCTTCACGAGACTAGGGAGCACAGATACGCAGTATTTT	CASSFTRLGSTDTQYF
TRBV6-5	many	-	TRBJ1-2	TGTGCCAGCAGTTACTCGAACGCCGGGTCTCCGTATGGCTACACCTTC	CASSYSNAGSPYGYTF
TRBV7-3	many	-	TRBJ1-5	TGTGCCAGCAGCGCCCCGCCTGGCGCGTCACAATCCAATCAGCCCCAGCATTTT	CASSAPPGASQSNQPQHF
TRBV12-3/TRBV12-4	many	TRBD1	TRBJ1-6	TGTGCCAGCAGTTTGACAGGGAAGGATTCACCCCTCCACTTT	CASSLTGKDSPLHF
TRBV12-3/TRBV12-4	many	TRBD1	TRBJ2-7	TGTGCCAGCAGTTCCACTGGACAGGGGGCTAACTACGAGCAGTACTTC	CASSSTGQGANYEQYF
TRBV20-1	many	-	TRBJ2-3	TGCAGTGCTAGAGTACAGGGATTCGGCGCAGATACGCAGTATTTT	CSARVQGFGADTQYF
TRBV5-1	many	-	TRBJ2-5	TGCGCCAGCAGTCGGGGGCAAGAGACCCAGTACTTC	CASSRGQETQYF
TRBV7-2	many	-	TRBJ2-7	TGTGCCAGCAGCTTAGGATCAGGGGCCACCTACGAGCAGTACTTC	CASSLGSGATYEQYF
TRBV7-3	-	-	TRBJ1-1	TGTGCCAGCAGGTATCCGGTATCGACTGAAGCTTTCTTT	CASRYPVSTEAFF
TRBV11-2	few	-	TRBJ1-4	TGTGCCAGCAGCTTAACGTTAGCCAGGGAGAATGAAAAACTGTTTTTT	CASSLTLARENEKLFF
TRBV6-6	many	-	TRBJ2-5	TGTGCCAGCAGTCGGGGCCCGGGGGTAGGCGAGACCCAGTACTTC	CASSRGPGVGETQYF
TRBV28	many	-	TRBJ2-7	TGTGCCAGCAGGCCGCCCGGGCAGAGCTACGAGCAGTACTTC	CASRPPGQSYEQYF
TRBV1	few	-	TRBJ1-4	TGCACCAGCAGCCAAGAAAGGGCCGGGAGGGCTAATGAAAAACTGTTTTTT	CTSSQERAGRANEKLFF
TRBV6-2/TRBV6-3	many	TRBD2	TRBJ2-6	TGTGCCAGCAGTTACCGTCCCTCCCTTCGACTAGCGGGAGGAGCTGACTCTGGGGCCAACGTCCTGACTTTC	CASSYRPSLRLAGGADSGANVLTF
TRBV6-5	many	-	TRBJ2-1	TGTGCCAGCAGTGACCCGACTAGAGGGAATAGCAATGAGCAGTTCTTC	CASSDPTRGNSNEQFF
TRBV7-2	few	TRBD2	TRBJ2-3	TGTGCCAGCAGCACAGCTAGCGGGAGTTCAGATACGCAGTATTTT	CASSTASGSSDTQYF
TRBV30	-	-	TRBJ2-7	TGTGCCAGGAGGGAGCCGACCGGCGGGGCCTACGAGCAGTACTTC	CARREPTGGAYEQYF
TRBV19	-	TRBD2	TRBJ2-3	TGTGCCACCCTGTCCGGGGGGTACCCATTTACGCAGTATTTT	CATLSGGYPFTQYF
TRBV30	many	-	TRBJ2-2	TGTGCCTGGAGTAAGACTCTCGACGCCGGGGAGCTGTTTTTT	CAWSKTLDAGELFF
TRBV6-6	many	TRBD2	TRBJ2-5	TGTGCCAGCGGATCCACGGCGGGAGGAGGGCGGGAGACCCAGTACTTC	CASGSTAGGGRETQYF
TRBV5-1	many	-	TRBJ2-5	TGCGCCAGCGGTTTGGCGGGGGCGCTTCAAGAGACCCAGTACTTC	CASGLAGALQETQYF
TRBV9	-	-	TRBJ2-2	TGTGCCAGCAGCGTAACAGACCGATATTGCACTGGGGAGCTGTTTTTT	CASSVTDRYCTGELFF
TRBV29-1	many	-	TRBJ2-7	TGCAGCGTTGGGCAGGGATTCTCCGAGCAGTACTTC	CSVGQGFSEQYF
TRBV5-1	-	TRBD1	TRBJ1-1	TGCGCCAGCGGCTCGCCCCAGGGGGCAGGGACTGAAGCTTTCTTT	CASGSPQGAGTEAFF
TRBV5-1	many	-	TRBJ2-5	TGCGCCAGCAGCTTATCCGGGACACCTCAAGAGACCCAGTACTTC	CASSLSGTPQETQYF
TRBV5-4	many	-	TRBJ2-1	TGTGCCAGCAGCTTGCCCGGTGAGCCATACAATGAGCAGTTCTTC	CASSLPGEPYNEQFF
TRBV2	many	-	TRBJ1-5	TGTGCCAGCAGTGAAGCAAGGGGGGTGCAGCCCCAGCATTTT	CASSEARGVQPQHF
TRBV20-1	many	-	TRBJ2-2	TGCAGTGCTAGCAGGGTTAGAGGCACCGGGGAGCTGTTTTTT	CSASRVRGTGELFF
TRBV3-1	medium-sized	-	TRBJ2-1	TGTGCCAGCAGCCCCGGTAATAGAAATGAGCAGTTCTTC	CASSPGNRNEQFF
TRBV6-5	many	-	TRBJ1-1	TGTGCCAGCTGGGAGAACACTGAAGCTTTCTTT	CASWENTEAFF
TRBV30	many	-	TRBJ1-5	TGTGCCTGGAGTACGGGGGCGTATGGTACCGGCAATCAGCCCCAGCATTTT	CAWSTGAYGTGNQPQHF
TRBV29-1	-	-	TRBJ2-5	TGCGACGTTGACCAGGGAGAGACCCAGTACTTC	CDVDQGETQYF
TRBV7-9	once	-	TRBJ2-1	TGTGCCAGCAGCCCACCCCAATCACAAGGTTCCTACTATGAGCAGTTCTTC	CASSPPQSQGSYYEQFF
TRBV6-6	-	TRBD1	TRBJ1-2	TGTGCCAGCAGTACGGACAGGGATTATGGCTACACCTTC	CASSTDRDYGYTF
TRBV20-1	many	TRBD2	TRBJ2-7	TGCAGTGCTAGAGATGACGGGGGGTCTCCCTACGAGCAGTACTTC	CSARDDGGSPYEQYF
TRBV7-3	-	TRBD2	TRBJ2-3	TGTGCCAGCAGCTTATGGGGGCCTAGCGGGATGTCTGGAGATACGCAGTATTTT	CASSLWGPSGMSGDTQYF
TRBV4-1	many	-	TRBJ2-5	TGCGCCAGCAGCCCCCAAGGGGGGACTGGAGAGACCCAGTACTTC	CASSPQGGTGETQYF
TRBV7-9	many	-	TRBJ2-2	TGTGCCAGCAGCTTAAAGATCGCGGCAGGGCTGACCGGGGAGCTGTTTTTT	CASSLKIAAGLTGELFF
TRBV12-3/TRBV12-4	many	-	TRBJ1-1	TGTGCCAGCAGTTTCAAGAACACTGAAGCTTTCTTT	CASSFKNTEAFF
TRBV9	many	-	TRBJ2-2	TGTGCCAGCAGCGCACTTCAGGGGACCGGGGAGCTGTTTTTT	CASSALQGTGELFF
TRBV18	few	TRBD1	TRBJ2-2	TGTGCCAGCTCGGCCGGGACAGGGGACACCGGGGAGCTGTTTTTT	CASSAGTGDTGELFF
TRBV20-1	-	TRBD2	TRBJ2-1	TGCAGTGCTAGAGACACTCGCGGGGGGTACAATGATCAGTTCTTC	CSARDTRGGYNDQFF
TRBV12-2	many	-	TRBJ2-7	TGTGCAAGTCGCTTACCCCCGAGGACTAGCGGGGGGGACGAGCAGTACTTC	CASRLPPRTSGGDEQYF
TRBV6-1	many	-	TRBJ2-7	TGTGCCAGCAGTGAAGACAGGGCGTCCTACGAGCAGTACTTC	CASSEDRASYEQYF
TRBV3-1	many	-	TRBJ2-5	TGTGCCAGCAGCCAAGATAGAGCGTACGGTGAGACCCAGTACTTC	CASSQDRAYGETQYF
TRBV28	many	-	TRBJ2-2	TGTGCCAGCCGTATCTTTAGCACCGGGGAGCTGTTTTTT	CASRIFSTGELFF
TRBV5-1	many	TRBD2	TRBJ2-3	TGCGCCAGCAGGCCGACTAGCGGGGGGTACGATACGCAGTATTTT	CASRPTSGGYDTQYF
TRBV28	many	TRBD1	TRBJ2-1	TGTGCCAGCAGTCCCGGACAGGGGGAGTACAATGAGCAGTTCTTC	CASSPGQGEYNEQFF